The 24 T cell receptor beta chains below all came from one sample that was sequenced in a study of cytomegalovirus exposure and HLA in healthy donors. The PCR had 60 Vbeta and 13 Jbeta primers. Produced via immunoSEQ multiplex PCR; TCRdb's table is partial and in-frame only. The repertoire consists of over 150,000 clones, with approximately 82% occurring once and the leading ten covering over 4.5%. The source material was PBMCs. These receptors all come from a male donor in good health and CMV-seronegative.

The chain joins TRBV7-9 to TRBJ1-5; 10 nucleotides agree with TRBD1. V gave up 5 bases and J gave up 4 bases; unmatched junction bases: 8. The CDR3 runs to 16 residues. Germline CDR1 reads SEHNR; CDR2 reads FQNEAQ (reference sequence). Here the CDR3 reads CASSPGQGMENQPQHF. The CDR3 DNA follows: TGTGCCAGCAGCCCGGGACAGGGGATGGAGAATCAGCCCCAGCATTTT.

This sequence joins TRBV28 and TRBJ1-2; TRBD1 matches 7 bases. Germline V CDR1 and CDR2: MDHEN, SYDVKM. The V gene end was trimmed by 6 bases and the J gene end by 8 bases; junction bases not matched to a gene: 3. The CDR3 totals 11 residues. For the CDR3, the DNA is TGTGCCAGCAGGATAGGGGGCGGCTACACCTTC. Translating it yields CASRIGGGYTF.

The V and J genes are TRBV6-1 and TRBJ2-7, with 7 bases aligning to TRBD1. The CDR3 runs 16 residues. The germline V gene has CDR1 MNHNS and CDR2 SASEGT. V shed 4 bases, J shed 0 bases, and the junction held 9 bases outside the gene matches. The CDR3 DNA reads TGTGCCAGCAGTGGAAGGGGACAGCTCCTCTCCTACGAGCAGTACTTC. Encoded protein: CASSGRGQLLSYEQYF.

This chain joins TRBV5-1 and TRBJ2-7; 9 bases line up with TRBD1. The V gene's germline CDR1 is SGHRS and CDR2 YFSETQ. With V trimmed by 4 bases and J by 9 bases, 11 bases remained unmatched. CDR3 length: 14 residues. CDR3 DNA: TGCGCCAGCAGCCCAGGGACAGGGCCGGGGGGGCAGTACTTC. It is translated as CASSPGTGPGGQYF.

This chain joins TRBV4-2 and TRBJ1-1; TRBD1 agrees at 8 bases. The ends lost 2 bases at V and 11 bases at J; junction bases unmatched: 7. The V gene's germline CDR1 is LGHNA and CDR2 YNFKEQ. The CDR3 is made up of 13 amino acids. CDR3 protein: CASSQIERTGAFF. In DNA, the CDR3 is TGTGCCAGCAGCCAAATCGAAAGGACAGGGGCTTTCTTT.

This chain uses TRBV6-1 with TRBJ2-2, with TRBD2 identical over 13 bases. The CDR3 contains 18 residues. The V segment lost 3 bases and the J segment 0 bases; nucleotides outside the gene matches: 4. The V gene's germline CDR1 is MNHNS and CDR2 SASEGT. CDR3 region: CASSEGLAGSANTGELFF. The CDR3 nucleotides read TGTGCCAGCAGTGAGGGACTAGCGGGAAGCGCGAACACCGGGGAGCTGTTTTTT.

This clone was observed once. This CDR3 reads CASKRDRGATNEKLFF. The CDR3 nucleotides read TGTGCCAGCAAGAGGGACAGGGGGGCGACTAATGAAAAACTGTTTTTT. The chain employs TRBV25-1 and TRBJ1-4; 11 bases agree with TRBD1. Germline V gives CDR1 MGHDK, CDR2 SYGVNS. CDR3 length equals 16 residues. V was pared by 7 bases and J by 2 bases, with 6 bases of the junction left unmatched.

The CDR3 DNA follows: TGTGCCACAAGGACAGCGTCAAATTCACCCCTCCACTTT. It codes for CATRTASNSPLHF. The chain couples TRBV15 to TRBJ1-6, with TRBD1 as a possible D gene (6 bases). Germline V gives CDR1 LNHNV, CDR2 YYDKDF (reference sequence). CDR3 length: 13 residues. V lost 9 bases to trimming and J lost 7 bases, with 13 bases between them.

This chain links TRBV30 with TRBJ2-1, with TRBD1 identical over 12 bases. The CDR3 length is 14 residues. The V gene's germline CDR1 is GTSNPN and CDR2 SVGIG (reference sequence). With V trimmed by 8 bases and J by 8 bases, 10 bases remained unmatched. The CDR3 sequence: CAAGQGAGVDEQFF. In DNA form, the CDR3 reads TGTGCCGCGGGACAGGGGGCGGGCGTGGATGAGCAGTTCTTC.

In regard to this clone: A read error may account for a junction end that differs from germline. The V call is TRBV5-1, the J call TRBJ2-5, with TRBD2 as a possible D gene (5 bases). The CDR3 totals 15 residues. CDR1 is SGHRS and CDR2 is YFSETQ in the germline V gene. The CDR3 nucleotides are TGCGCCAGCAGCTTCTCTAGCCTAAACCAAGAGGCCCAGTACTTC. Its protein is CASSFSSLNQEAQYF. The variable domain in full, completed from reference TRBV5-1 and TRBJ2-5, reads KAGVTQTPRYLIKTRGQQVTLSCSPISGHRSVSWYQQTPGQGLQFLFEYFSETQRNKGNFPGRFSGRQFSNSRSEMNVSTLELGDSALYLCASSFSSLNQEAQYFGPGTRLLVL.

The chain couples TRBV9 to TRBJ2-2, with TRBD2 matching over 7 bases. The germline V gene encodes CDR1 SGDLS and CDR2 YYNGEE. The CDR3 runs to 14 residues. J was trimmed by 5 bases and V by 0 bases; bases with no gene match: 1. The CDR3: CASSVGGGTGELFF. Written as DNA, the CDR3 is TGTGCCAGCAGCGTAGGGGGGGGGACCGGGGAGCTGTTTTTT.

The chain employs TRBV28 and TRBJ2-1; 8 nucleotides match TRBD1. Looked up from germline, CDR1 is MDHEN and CDR2 is SYDVKM. V trimming: 7 bases; J trimming: 1 base; junction bases outside the gene matches: 9. The CDR3 contains 16 residues. CDR3 coding DNA: TGTGCCAGCACCCTCAAACAGGGGGTGTCCTACAATGAGCAGTTCTTC. As protein: CASTLKQGVSYNEQFF.

CDR3 loop: CASSQEGGGRNEQFF. DNA for the CDR3: TGTGCCAGCAGCCAAGAAGGCGGGGGGAGGAATGAGCAGTTCTTC. The genes are TRBV4-2 and TRBJ2-1; 8 nucleotides match TRBD2. CDR1 LGHNA and CDR2 YNFKEQ come from the germline V gene. This CDR3 has 15 amino acids. The V segment lost 0 bases and the J segment 7 bases; nucleotides outside the gene matches: 5.

The chain employs TRBV11-2 and TRBJ1-2, with no clear D. The CDR3 has 12 residues. V lost 5 bases and J lost 3, with 7 bases in between. CDR1 and CDR2 from the germline V gene are SGHAT and FQNNGV. DNA for the CDR3: TGTGCCAGCAGCACCACAGACTATGGCTACACCTTC. Its translation: CASSTTDYGYTF.

This chain uses TRBV30 with TRBJ2-7; D might be TRBD2 (5 bases). The germline gives CDR1 GTSNPN, CDR2 SVGIG (reference sequence). V was cut by 2 bases and J by 1 base, with 6 bases left in between. The CDR3 extends over 12 amino acids. For the CDR3, the DNA is TGTGCCTGGAGTCCGGGATCCTACGAGCAGTACTTC. Translation: CAWSPGSYEQYF.

This chain connects TRBV7-6 to TRBJ1-3; perhaps TRBD1 as D (5 bases). Germline V lookup: CDR1 SGHVS, CDR2 FNYEAQ. With 0 bases removed from V and 1 base from J, the gap between germline ends came to 10 bases. The CDR3 is 16 amino acids. The CDR3 bases are TGTGCCAGCAGCTTAGCCCAGGGTGCTTCTGGAAACACCATATATTTT. It codes for CASSLAQGASGNTIYF.

V usage is TRBV5-1 and J usage is TRBJ2-5; 8 nucleotides align to TRBD1. With 3 bases clipped from V and 4 bases from J, the junction kept 5 bases outside the gene matches. Germline CDR1 reads SGHRS; CDR2 reads YFSETQ. This CDR3 comprises 14 residues. CDR3 coding DNA: TGCGCCAGCAGCTCTGGACAGGGAAGAGAGACCCAGTACTTC. Its protein product is CASSSGQGRETQYF.

Note on this clone: A junction boundary mismatches the germline segment, possibly from a read error. This sample also contains other DNA sequences that code for the same CDR3. The rearrangement joins TRBV6-5 to TRBJ1-1, with D possibly matching TRBD1 (6 bases). CDR3 length equals 13 residues. The germline V gene has CDR1 MNHEY and CDR2 SVGAGI. The CDR3 nucleotides are TGTGCCTCTTCACTGGGGGCGCGCACTGAGGCTTTCTTT. Its protein product is CASSLGARTEAFF.

The gene calls are TRBV15 and TRBJ2-5; 9 nucleotides agree with TRBD2. Germline assignment: CDR1 LNHNV and CDR2 YYDKDF (reference sequence). The CDR3 spans 16 residues. V gave up 0 bases and J gave up 3 bases; unmatched junction bases: 5. The CDR3 protein is CATSRDRAGGEETQYF. CDR3 nucleotide sequence: TGTGCCACCAGCAGAGATCGGGCGGGGGGGGAAGAGACCCAGTACTTC.

This chain joins TRBV2 and TRBJ1-4; no clear D. The CDR3 totals 13 residues. Trimming pared 6 bases from V and 5 bases from J, leaving 10 bases between. The germline gives CDR1 SNHLY, CDR2 FYNNEI. The CDR3 here is CASRTTENEKLFF. For the CDR3, the DNA is TGTGCCAGCAGGACTACAGAGAATGAAAAACTGTTTTTT.

This chain uses TRBV11-2 with TRBJ2-7, with D possibly being TRBD2 (6 bases). Germline assignment: CDR1 SGHAT and CDR2 FQNNGV. The CDR3 has 16 residues. Trimming left V 5 bases short and J 3 bases short, with 20 bases between. The CDR3 is CASSPGTRSGSYEQYF. CDR3 coding DNA: TGTGCCAGCAGCCCAGGGACTCGCTCAGGGAGCTACGAGCAGTACTTC.

CDR3: CAWADWDTGELFF. CDR3 in DNA: TGTGCCTGGGCGGACTGGGACACCGGGGAGCTGTTTTTT. The J gene is TRBJ2-2, the V gene TRBV30; a weak D match, TRBD2 (5 bases). Germline V gene data show CDR1 as GTSNPN and CDR2 as SVGIG (reference sequence). The V and J ends lost 5 bases and 3 bases respectively, with 10 bases between them. The CDR3 loop spans 13 amino acids.

V and J are TRBV7-9 and TRBJ2-3; the match to TRBD1 covers 8 bases. In germline, CDR1 is SEHNR, CDR2 FQNEAQ (reference sequence). V was pared by 4 bases and J by 0 bases, with 6 bases of the junction left unmatched. There are 16 residues in the CDR3. The CDR3 loop is CASSSRRQGSTDTQYF. CDR3 DNA: TGTGCCAGCAGCTCCCGAAGACAGGGGAGCACAGATACGCAGTATTTT.

The chain joins TRBV28 to TRBJ2-3, with D maybe TRBD1 (6 bases). Per the germline V gene, CDR1 is MDHEN and CDR2 is SYDVKM. The CDR3 is 12 amino acids. Between the trimmed V and J ends, which lost 11 bases and 5 bases, there was a span of 14 bases. CDR3 DNA: TGTGCCGCTAGCAGGGGTGGAGATACGCAGTATTTT. Amino acids: CAASRGGDTQYF.